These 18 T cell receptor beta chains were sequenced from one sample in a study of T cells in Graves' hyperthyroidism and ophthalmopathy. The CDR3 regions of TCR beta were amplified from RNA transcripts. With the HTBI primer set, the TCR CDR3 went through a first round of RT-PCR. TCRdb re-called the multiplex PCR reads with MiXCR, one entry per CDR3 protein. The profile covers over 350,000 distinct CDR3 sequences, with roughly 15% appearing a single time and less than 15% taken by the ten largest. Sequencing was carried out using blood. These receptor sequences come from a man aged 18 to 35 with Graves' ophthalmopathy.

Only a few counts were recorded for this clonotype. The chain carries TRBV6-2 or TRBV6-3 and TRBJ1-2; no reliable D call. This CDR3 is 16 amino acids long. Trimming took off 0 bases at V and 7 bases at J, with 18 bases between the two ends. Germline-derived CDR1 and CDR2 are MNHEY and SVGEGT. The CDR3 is CASSYSRFTAFGGYTF. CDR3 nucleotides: TGTGCCAGCAGTTACTCCCGTTTTACAGCCTTTGGTGGCTACACCTTC.

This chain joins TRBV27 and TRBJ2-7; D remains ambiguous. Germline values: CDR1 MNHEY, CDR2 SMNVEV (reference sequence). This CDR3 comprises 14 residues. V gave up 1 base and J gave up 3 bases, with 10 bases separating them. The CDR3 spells CASSLLFPVYEQYF. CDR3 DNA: TGTGCCAGCAGTTTATTATTTCCCGTCTACGAGCAGTACTTC.

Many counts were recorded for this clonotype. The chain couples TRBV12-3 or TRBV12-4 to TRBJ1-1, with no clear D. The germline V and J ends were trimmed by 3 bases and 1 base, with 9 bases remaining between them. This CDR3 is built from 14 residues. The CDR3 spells CASSFGNGNTEAFF. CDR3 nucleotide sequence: TGTGCCAGCAGTTTTGGTAACGGGAACACTGAAGCTTTCTTT.

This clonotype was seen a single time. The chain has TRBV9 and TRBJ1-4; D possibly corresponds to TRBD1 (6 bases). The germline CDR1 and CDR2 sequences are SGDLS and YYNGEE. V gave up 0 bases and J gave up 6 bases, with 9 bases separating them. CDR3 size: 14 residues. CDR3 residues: CASSVVAGDEKLFF. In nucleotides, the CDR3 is TGTGCCAGCAGCGTAGTGGCAGGGGATGAAAAACTGTTTTTT.

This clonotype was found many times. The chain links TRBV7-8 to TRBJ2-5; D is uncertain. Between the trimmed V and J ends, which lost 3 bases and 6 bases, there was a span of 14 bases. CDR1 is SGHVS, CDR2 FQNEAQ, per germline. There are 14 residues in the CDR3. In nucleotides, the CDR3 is TGTGCCAGCAGCTTGGCCCGGGTTCTGAAGACCCAGTACTTC. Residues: CASSLARVLKTQYF. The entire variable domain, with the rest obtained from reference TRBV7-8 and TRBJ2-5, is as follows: GAGVSQSPRYKVAKRGQDVALRCDPISGHVSLFWYQQALGQGPEFLTYFQNEAQLDKSGLPSDRFFAERPEGSVSTLKIQRTQQEDSAVYLCASSLARVLKTQYFGPGTRLLVL.

This CDR3 is CASSEELRVSEAFF. The CDR3 DNA reads as TGTGCCAGCAGTGAAGAGCTCAGGGTTTCTGAAGCTTTCTTT. V is TRBV6-1 and J is TRBJ1-1; D is perhaps TRBD1 (5 bases). Trimming removed 1 base at V and 6 bases at J, with 12 bases between. The germline V gene has CDR1 MNHNS and CDR2 SASEGT. This CDR3 is 14 amino acids long.

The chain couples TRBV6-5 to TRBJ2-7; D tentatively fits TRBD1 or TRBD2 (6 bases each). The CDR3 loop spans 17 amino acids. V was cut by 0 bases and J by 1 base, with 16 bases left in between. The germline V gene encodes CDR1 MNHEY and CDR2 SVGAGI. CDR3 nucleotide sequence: TGTGCCAGCAGTTACTCCCCAGGGGCGGGATCATCCTACGAGCAGTACTTC. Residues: CASSYSPGAGSSYEQYF.

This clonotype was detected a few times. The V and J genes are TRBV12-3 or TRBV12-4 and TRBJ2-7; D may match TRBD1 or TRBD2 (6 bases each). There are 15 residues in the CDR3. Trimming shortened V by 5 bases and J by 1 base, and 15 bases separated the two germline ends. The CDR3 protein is CASSLGRGPSYEQYF. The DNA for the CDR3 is TGTGCCAGCAGTCTAGGACGGGGGCCGTCCTACGAGCAGTACTTC.

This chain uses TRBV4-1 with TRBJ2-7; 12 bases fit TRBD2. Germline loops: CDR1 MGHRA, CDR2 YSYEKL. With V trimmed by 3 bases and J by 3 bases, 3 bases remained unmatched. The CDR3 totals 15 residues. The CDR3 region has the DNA TGCGCCAGCAGCCACCAACTAGCGGGGGGCTACGAGCAGTACTTC. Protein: CASSHQLAGGYEQYF.

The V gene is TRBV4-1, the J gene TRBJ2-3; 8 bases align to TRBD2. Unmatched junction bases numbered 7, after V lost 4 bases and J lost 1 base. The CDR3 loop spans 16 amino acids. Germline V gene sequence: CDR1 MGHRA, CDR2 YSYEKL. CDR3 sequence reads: CASSPQRGRGTDTQYF. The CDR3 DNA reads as TGCGCCAGCAGCCCCCAGCGGGGGAGGGGCACAGATACGCAGTATTTT.

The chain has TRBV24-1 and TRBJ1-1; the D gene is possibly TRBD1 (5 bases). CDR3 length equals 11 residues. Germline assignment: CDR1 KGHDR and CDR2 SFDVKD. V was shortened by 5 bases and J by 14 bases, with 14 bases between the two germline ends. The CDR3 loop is CATSVAGTLFF. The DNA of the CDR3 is TGTGCCACCAGTGTTGCCGGGACTCTGTTCTTT.

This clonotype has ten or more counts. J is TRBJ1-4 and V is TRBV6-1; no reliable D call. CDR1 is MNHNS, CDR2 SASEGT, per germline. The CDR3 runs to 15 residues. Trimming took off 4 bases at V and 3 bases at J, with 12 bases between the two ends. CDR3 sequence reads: CASSATWRSNEKLFF. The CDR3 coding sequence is TGTGCCAGCAGTGCGACCTGGCGGTCTAATGAAAAACTGTTTTTT.

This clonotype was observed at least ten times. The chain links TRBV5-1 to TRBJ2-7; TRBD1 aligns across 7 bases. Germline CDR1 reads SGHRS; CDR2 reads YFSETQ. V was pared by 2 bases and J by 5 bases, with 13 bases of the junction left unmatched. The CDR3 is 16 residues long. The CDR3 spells CASSFSRDSKGHEQYF. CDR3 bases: TGCGCCAGCAGCTTCAGTCGGGACAGCAAAGGCCACGAGCAGTACTTC.

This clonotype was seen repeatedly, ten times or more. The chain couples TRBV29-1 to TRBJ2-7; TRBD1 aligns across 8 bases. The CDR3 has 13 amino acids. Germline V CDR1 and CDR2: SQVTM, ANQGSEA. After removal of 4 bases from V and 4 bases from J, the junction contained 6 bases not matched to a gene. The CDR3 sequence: CSVVADRVYEQYF. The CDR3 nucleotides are TGCAGCGTTGTAGCGGACAGGGTGTACGAGCAGTACTTC.

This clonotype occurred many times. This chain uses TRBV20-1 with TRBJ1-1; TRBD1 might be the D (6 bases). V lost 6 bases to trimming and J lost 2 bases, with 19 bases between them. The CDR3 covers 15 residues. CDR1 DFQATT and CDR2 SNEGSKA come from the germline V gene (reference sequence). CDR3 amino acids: CSAGTLGTANTEAFF. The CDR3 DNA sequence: TGCAGTGCGGGGACACTCGGGACGGCCAACACTGAAGCTTTCTTT.

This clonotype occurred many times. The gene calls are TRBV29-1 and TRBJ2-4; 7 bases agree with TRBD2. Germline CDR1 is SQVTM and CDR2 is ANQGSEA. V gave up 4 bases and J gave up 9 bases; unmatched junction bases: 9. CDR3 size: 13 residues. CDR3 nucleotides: TGCAGCGTTGGGGAGGGGTCGGGTGGCATTCAGTACTTC. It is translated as CSVGEGSGGIQYF.

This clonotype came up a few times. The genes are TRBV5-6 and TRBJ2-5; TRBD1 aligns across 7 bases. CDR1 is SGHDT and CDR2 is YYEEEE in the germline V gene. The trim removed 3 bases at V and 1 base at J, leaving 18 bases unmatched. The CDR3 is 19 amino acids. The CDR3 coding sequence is TGTGCCAGCAGCTCCCCCACCAAGGGGGCGCGGATCGGCCAAGAGACCCAGTACTTC. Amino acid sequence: CASSSPTKGARIGQETQYF.

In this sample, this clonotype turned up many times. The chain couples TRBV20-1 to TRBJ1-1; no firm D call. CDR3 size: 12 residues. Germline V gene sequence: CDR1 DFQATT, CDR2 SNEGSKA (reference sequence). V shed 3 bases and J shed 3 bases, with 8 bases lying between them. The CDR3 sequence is CSARKTDTEAFF. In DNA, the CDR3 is TGCAGTGCTAGGAAGACCGACACTGAAGCTTTCTTT.